This T cell receptor beta chain was sequenced during a study of Tregs in tolerant kidney transplant recipients. CDR1 and CDR2 (germline): SGHDT, YYEEEE. The V gene lost 0 bases and the J gene lost 1 base, with 7 bases spanning the gap. This CDR3 region has 14 residues. The table came from immunoSEQ multiplex PCR; TCRdb's copy has only in-frame clones and leaves some out. The sample holds 100,000 to 150,000 clones, around 91% seen once. What was sequenced was CD4+ T cells from blood. The sequence was obtained from a human donor in good health. J is TRBJ1-1 and V is TRBV5-6, with TRBD1 as a possible D gene (5 bases). CDR3 loop: CASSLGGANTEAFF. The CDR3 coding sequence is TGTGCCAGCAGCTTGGGAGGGGCGAACACTGAAGCTTTCTTT.